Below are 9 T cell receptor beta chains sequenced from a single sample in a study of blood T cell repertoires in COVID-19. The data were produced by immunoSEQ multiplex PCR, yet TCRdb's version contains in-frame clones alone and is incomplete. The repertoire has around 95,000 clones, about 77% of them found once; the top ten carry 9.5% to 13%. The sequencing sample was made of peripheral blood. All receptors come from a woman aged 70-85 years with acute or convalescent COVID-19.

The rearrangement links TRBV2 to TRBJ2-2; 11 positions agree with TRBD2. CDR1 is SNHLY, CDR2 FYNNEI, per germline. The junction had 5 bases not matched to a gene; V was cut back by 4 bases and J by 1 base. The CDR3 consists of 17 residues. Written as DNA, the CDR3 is TGTGCCAGCAGTGGTCTAGCGGGGGGAAAGAACACCGGGGAGCTGTTTTTT. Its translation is CASSGLAGGKNTGELFF.

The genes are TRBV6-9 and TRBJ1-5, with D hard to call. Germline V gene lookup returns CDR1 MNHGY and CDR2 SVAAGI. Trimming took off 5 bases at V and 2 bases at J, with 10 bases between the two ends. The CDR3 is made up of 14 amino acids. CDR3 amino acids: CASSEGKGNQPQHF. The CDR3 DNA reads TGTGCCAGCAGTGAGGGAAAAGGCAATCAGCCCCAGCATTTT.

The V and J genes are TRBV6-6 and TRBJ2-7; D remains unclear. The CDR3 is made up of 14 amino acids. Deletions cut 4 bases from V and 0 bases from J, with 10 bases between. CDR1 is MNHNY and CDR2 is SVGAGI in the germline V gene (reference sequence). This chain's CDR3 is CASSFGYNSYEQYF. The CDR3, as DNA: TGTGCCAGCAGTTTCGGGTATAACTCCTACGAGCAGTACTTC.

The CDR3 is CASSLLTANTEAFF. For the CDR3, the DNA is TGTGCCAGCAGCTTATTGACAGCGAACACTGAAGCTTTCTTT. The chain has TRBV9 and TRBJ1-1; the D gene is possibly TRBD1 (5 bases). The length of the CDR3 is 14 residues. Germline V gives CDR1 SGDLS, CDR2 YYNGEE. The V end lost 4 bases, the J end lost 1 base, and 11 bases lay between the germline ends.

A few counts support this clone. This CDR3 is CAIESHDRTGGDTGELFF. The CDR3 DNA follows: TGTGCCATCGAATCCCACGATCGGACAGGGGGGGACACCGGGGAGCTGTTTTTT. The rearrangement uses TRBV10-3 and TRBJ2-2; 10 nucleotides line up with TRBD1. Germline CDR1 and CDR2: ENHRY and SYGVKD. The CDR3 consists of 18 residues. The V and J ends lost 8 bases and 3 bases, in that order; junction bases with no gene match: 15.

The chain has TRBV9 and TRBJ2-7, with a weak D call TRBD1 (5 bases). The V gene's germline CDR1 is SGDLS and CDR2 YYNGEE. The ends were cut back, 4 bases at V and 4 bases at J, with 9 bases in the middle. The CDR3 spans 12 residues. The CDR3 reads CASSPDSYEQYF. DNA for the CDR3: TGTGCCAGCAGCCCAGACAGTTACGAGCAGTACTTC.

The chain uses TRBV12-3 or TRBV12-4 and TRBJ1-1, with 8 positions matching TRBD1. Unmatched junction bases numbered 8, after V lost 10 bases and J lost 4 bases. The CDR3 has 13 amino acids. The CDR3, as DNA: TGTGCCACCGGGGCAACAGGGGGCACTGAAGCTTTCTTT. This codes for CATGATGGTEAFF.

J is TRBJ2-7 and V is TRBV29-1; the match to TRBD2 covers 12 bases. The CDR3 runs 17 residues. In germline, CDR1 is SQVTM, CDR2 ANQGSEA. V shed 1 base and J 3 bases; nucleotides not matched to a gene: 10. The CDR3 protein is CSVEGGSGLAGSYEQYF. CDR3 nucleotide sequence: TGCAGCGTTGAAGGCGGAAGTGGACTAGCGGGGAGCTACGAGCAGTACTTC.

In nucleotides, the CDR3 is TGTGCCAGCAGCTTAACAGATGGCTACACCTTC. Amino acids: CASSLTDGYTF. The chain combines TRBV7-8 with TRBJ1-2; no firm D call. Trimming left V 2 bases short and J 6 bases short, with 4 bases between. The CDR3 length is 11 residues. Germline CDR1 is SGHVS and CDR2 is FQNEAQ.